These 13 T cell receptor beta chains came from one sample sequenced in a study of T cell responses to AZD1222 COVID-19 vaccine. Some clones are missing from TCRdb's copy, which holds only in-frame ones; the method was immunoSEQ multiplex PCR. The table has 100,000 to 150,000 clones, 90% seen once. Sequencing was performed on peripheral blood, taken on day 0 of AZD1222 vaccination. The receptor source for this set is an adult in good health.

The chain links TRBV19 to TRBJ1-1; D gene unclear. V shed 6 bases and J shed 10 bases, with 24 bases lying between them. The germline V gene encodes CDR1 LNHDA and CDR2 SQIVND (reference sequence). CDR3 length: 15 amino acids. DNA for the CDR3: TGTGCCAGTAGCCCGTACACAGCTCTAGATTCTGGAGCTTTCTTT. It yields the protein CASSPYTALDSGAFF.

The chain joins TRBV7-6 to TRBJ2-5; possible D gene TRBD2, 5 bases. Germline CDR1 is SGHVS and CDR2 is FNYEAQ. The CDR3 is made up of 14 amino acids. The V end lost 0 bases, the J end lost 4 bases, and 9 bases lay between the germline ends. CDR3 residues: CASSLAEGRETQYF. The CDR3 DNA reads as TGTGCCAGCAGCTTAGCTGAGGGTCGAGAGACCCAGTACTTC.

This chain uses TRBV7-3 with TRBJ1-1; 7 nucleotides align to TRBD1. The CDR3 is made up of 13 amino acids. CDR1 and CDR2 from the germline V gene are SGHTA and FQGTGA. J was trimmed by 4 bases and V by 4 bases; bases with no gene match: 3. This CDR3 reads CASSSTGPTEAFF. The CDR3 region has the DNA TGTGCCAGCAGCTCGACAGGGCCCACTGAAGCTTTCTTT. Complete variable domain (other parts from reference TRBV7-3 and TRBJ1-1): GAGVSQTPSNKVTEKGKYVELRCDPISGHTALYWYRQSLGQGPEFLIYFQGTGAADDSGLPNDRFFAVRPEGSVSTLKIQRTERGDSAVYLCASSSTGPTEAFFGQGTRLTVV.

This chain joins TRBV7-2 and TRBJ2-3, with 9 bases lining up with TRBD2. This CDR3 is built from 16 residues. Germline V gene data show CDR1 as SGHTA and CDR2 as FQGNSA. J lost 6 bases, V lost 5 bases, and 12 bases had no gene match. The CDR3 is CASSPGLAGVGDTQYF. The CDR3 coding sequence is TGTGCCAGCAGCCCTGGTTTAGCGGGAGTAGGCGATACGCAGTATTTT.

The gene calls are TRBV21-1 and TRBJ1-5; the table names TRBD1, a call not compared with the DNA. TRBV21-1 is marked as a pseudogene. The CDR3 is made up of 15 amino acids. The CDR3 DNA reads as TGTGCCAGCAGAGACAGGGGCTCGAGCAATCAGCCCCAGCATTTT. Amino acid sequence: CASRDRGSSNQPQHF.

This clone was counted once. The CDR3 nucleotides read TGCGCCAGCAGCTTGGGCGCGACAGGGGCCGGGGGCTACACCTTC. Translated: CASSLGATGAGGYTF. The chain employs TRBV5-1 and TRBJ1-2; 8 positions match TRBD1. Germline lookup yields CDR1 SGHRS and CDR2 YFSETQ. The CDR3 is made up of 15 amino acids. V gave up 0 bases and J gave up 8 bases; unmatched junction bases: 9.

The chain joins TRBV20-1 to TRBJ2-7; D remains ambiguous. With 3 bases removed from V and 0 bases from J, the gap between germline ends came to 12 bases. CDR3 length: 14 amino acids. The germline gives CDR1 DFQATT, CDR2 SNEGSKA (reference sequence). The DNA of the CDR3 is TGCAGTGCTAGTGTCGGCGGAAACTCCTACGAGCAGTACTTC. As protein: CSASVGGNSYEQYF.

The gene calls are TRBV15 and TRBJ2-7; 11 bases fit TRBD1. V lost 3 bases and J lost 1; bases outside the gene matches: 2. CDR3 length: 15 residues. Germline V gene lookup returns CDR1 LNHNV and CDR2 YYDKDF (reference sequence). In nucleotides, the CDR3 is TGTGCCACCAGCAGGGACAGGGGGCTGTCCTACGAGCAGTACTTC. Its protein product is CATSRDRGLSYEQYF. Together with reference TRBV15 and TRBJ2-7, the CDR3 gives the full variable domain: DAMVIQNPRYQVTQFGKPVTLSCSQTLNHNVMYWYQQKSSQAPKLLFHYYDKDFNNEADTPDNFQSRRPNTSFCFLDIRSPGLGDTAMYLCATSRDRGLSYEQYFGPGTRLTVT.

The chain combines TRBV24-1 with TRBJ2-5; TRBD2 matches at 7 bases. Losses at the gene ends were 3 bases for V and 7 bases for J; bases not matched to a gene: 7. There are 14 residues in the CDR3. Germline CDR1 KGHDR, CDR2 SFDVKD. CDR3 amino acids: CATSDGAGRGTQYF. CDR3 DNA sequence: TGTGCCACCAGTGATGGAGCAGGGAGGGGGACCCAGTACTTC.

The sample holds one count of this clone. V is TRBV28 and J is TRBJ2-7; the D gene is possibly TRBD1 (6 bases). This CDR3 region has 15 residues. The ends were cut back, 5 bases at V and 1 base at J, with 15 bases in the middle. The germline V gene has CDR1 MDHEN and CDR2 SYDVKM. The CDR3 is CASSPFKQGSYEQYF. CDR3 sequence (DNA): TGTGCCAGCAGTCCGTTTAAACAGGGTTCCTACGAGCAGTACTTC. The full variable domain, completed using reference TRBV28 and TRBJ2-7, is DVKVTQSSRYLVKRTGEKVFLECVQDMDHENMFWYRQDPGLGLRLIYFSYDVKMKEKGDIPEGYSVSREKKERFSLILESASTNQTSMYLCASSPFKQGSYEQYFGPGTRLTVT.

The CDR3 sequence: CASSMIENTGELFF. In nucleotides, the CDR3 is TGTGCCAGTAGTATGATTGAGAACACCGGGGAGCTGTTTTTT. The chain is built from TRBV19 and TRBJ2-2; no reliable D call. This CDR3 region has 14 residues. Trimming took off 3 bases at V and 1 base at J, with 6 bases between the two ends. The germline V gene encodes CDR1 LNHDA and CDR2 SQIVND (reference sequence).

The J gene is TRBJ1-5, the V gene TRBV28; 7 bases are shared with TRBD1. This CDR3 spans 16 amino acids. Germline V lookup: CDR1 MDHEN, CDR2 SYDVKM. After removal of 4 bases from V and 6 bases from J, the junction contained 12 bases not matched to a gene. Written as DNA, the CDR3 is TGTGCCAGCAGTTCGGCAGACAGGGCGTTTGGTCAGCCCCAGCATTTT. This translates into CASSSADRAFGQPQHF.

This rearrangement joins TRBV5-4 to TRBJ1-6; D gene unclear. CDR3 length: 15 residues. Germline-derived CDR1 and CDR2 are SGHNT and YYREEE (reference sequence). The V end was cut by 0 bases, the J end by 10 bases, with 14 bases between. CDR3 sequence reads: CASSLGRSLRSPLHF. The CDR3 DNA reads TGTGCCAGCAGCTTGGGGCGGAGCTTACGGTCACCCCTCCACTTT.